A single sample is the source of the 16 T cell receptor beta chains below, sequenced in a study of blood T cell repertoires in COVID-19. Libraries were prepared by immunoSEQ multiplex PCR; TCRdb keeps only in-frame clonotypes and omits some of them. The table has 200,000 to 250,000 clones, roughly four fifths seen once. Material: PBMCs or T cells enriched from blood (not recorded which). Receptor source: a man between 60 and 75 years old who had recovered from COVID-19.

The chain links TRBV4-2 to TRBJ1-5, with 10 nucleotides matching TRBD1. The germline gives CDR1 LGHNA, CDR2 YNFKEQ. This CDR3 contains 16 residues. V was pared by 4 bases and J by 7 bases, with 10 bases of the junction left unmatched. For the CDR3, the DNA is TGTGCCAGCAGCCCGACGACAGGGGGCTGGGGACAGCCCCAGCATTTT. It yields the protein CASSPTTGGWGQPQHF.

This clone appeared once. The CDR3: CASSLGGVEDEQYF. The CDR3 DNA sequence: TGTGCCAGCAGCTTGGGGGGGGTAGAGGACGAGCAGTACTTC. The chain joins TRBV7-8 to TRBJ2-7; 7 bases agree with TRBD2. The CDR3 is 14 residues long. Germline CDR1 reads SGHVS; CDR2 reads FQNEAQ. V lost 3 bases to trimming and J lost 5 bases; unmatched junction nucleotides: 7.

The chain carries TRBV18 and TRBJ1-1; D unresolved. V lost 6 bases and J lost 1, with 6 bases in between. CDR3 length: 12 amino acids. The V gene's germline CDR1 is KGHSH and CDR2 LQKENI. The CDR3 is CASSNKNTEAFF. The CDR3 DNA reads TGTGCCAGCTCTAACAAGAACACTGAAGCTTTCTTT.

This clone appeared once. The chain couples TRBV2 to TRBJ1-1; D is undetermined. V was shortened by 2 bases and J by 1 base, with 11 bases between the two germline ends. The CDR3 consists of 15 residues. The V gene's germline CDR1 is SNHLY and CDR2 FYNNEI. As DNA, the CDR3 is TGTGCCAGCAGTGAACAAACATACACGAACACTGAAGCTTTCTTT. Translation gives CASSEQTYTNTEAFF.

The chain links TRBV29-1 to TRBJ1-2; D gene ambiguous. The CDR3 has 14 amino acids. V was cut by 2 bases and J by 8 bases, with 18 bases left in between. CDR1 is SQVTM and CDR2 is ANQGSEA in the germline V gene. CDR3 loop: CSVELFVDAGGYTF. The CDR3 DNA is TGCAGCGTTGAATTGTTCGTTGACGCGGGAGGCTACACCTTC. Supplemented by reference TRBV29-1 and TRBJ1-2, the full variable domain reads SAVISQKPSRDICQRGTSLTIQCQVDSQVTMMFWYRQQPGQSLTLIATANQGSEATYESGFVIDKFPISRPNLTFSTLTVSNMSPEDSSIYLCSVELFVDAGGYTFGSGTRLTVV.

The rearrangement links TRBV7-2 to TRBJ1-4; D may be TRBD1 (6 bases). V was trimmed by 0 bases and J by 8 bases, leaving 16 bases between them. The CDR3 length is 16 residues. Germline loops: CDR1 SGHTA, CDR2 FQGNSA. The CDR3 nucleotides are TGTGCCAGCAGCTTAGCGGTGGGGGCCCCGGGCGAAAAACTGTTTTTT. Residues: CASSLAVGAPGEKLFF.

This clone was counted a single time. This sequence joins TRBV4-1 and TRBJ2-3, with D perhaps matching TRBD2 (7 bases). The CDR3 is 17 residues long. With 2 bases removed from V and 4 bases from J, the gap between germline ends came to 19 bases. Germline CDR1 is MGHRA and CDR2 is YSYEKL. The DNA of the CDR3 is TGCGCCAGCAGCCAAATTGAGGGGGGGCGGGGGCCAGATACGCAGTATTTT. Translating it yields CASSQIEGGRGPDTQYF.

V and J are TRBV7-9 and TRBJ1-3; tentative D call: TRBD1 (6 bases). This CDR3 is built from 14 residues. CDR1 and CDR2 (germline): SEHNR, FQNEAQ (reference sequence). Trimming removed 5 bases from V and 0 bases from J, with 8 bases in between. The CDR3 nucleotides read TGTGCCAGCAGCCGGGACAACTCTGGAAACACCATATATTTT. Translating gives CASSRDNSGNTIYF.

CDR3 amino acids: CASSRGQEQNQPQHF. The CDR3 DNA follows: TGTGCCAGCTCACGGGGACAGGAGCAGAATCAGCCCCAGCATTTT. The chain recombines TRBV18 with TRBJ1-5; 8 bases align to TRBD1. After removal of 4 bases from V and 4 bases from J, the junction contained 6 bases not matched to a gene. This CDR3 contains 15 residues. Per germline, CDR1 KGHSH and CDR2 LQKENI. Combining the CDR3 with reference TRBV18 and TRBJ1-5 gives the whole variable domain NAGVMQNPRHLVRRRGQEARLRCSPMKGHSHVYWYRQLPEEGLKFMVYLQKENIIDESGMPKERFSAEFPKEGPSILRIQQVVRGDSAAYFCASSRGQEQNQPQHFGDGTRLSIL.

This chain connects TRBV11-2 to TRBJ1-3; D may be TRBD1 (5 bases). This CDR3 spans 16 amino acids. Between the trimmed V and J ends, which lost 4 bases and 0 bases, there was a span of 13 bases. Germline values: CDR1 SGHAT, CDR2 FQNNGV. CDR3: CASSSQGSGSGNTIYF. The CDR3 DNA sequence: TGTGCCAGCAGCTCTCAGGGCTCCGGCTCTGGAAACACCATATATTTT.

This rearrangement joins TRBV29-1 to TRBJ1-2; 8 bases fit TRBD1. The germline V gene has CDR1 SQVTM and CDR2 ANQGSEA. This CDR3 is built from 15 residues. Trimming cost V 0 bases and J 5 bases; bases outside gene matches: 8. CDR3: CSVEEAKDREYGYTF. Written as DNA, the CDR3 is TGCAGCGTTGAAGAGGCTAAGGACAGGGAGTATGGCTACACCTTC.

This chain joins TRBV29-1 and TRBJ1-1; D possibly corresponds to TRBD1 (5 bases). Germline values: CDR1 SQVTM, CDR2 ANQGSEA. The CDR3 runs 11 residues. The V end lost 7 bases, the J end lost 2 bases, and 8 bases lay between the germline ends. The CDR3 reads CSAQDNTEAFF. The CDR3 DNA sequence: TGCAGCGCACAGGATAACACTGAAGCTTTCTTT.

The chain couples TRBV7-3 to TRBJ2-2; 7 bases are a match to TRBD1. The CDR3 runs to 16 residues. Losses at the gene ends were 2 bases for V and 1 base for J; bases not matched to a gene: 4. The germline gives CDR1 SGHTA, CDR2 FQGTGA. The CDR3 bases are TGTGCCAGCAGCTTAGGGACAGCCTTGAACACCGGGGAGCTGTTTTTT. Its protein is CASSLGTALNTGELFF. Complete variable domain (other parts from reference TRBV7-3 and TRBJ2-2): GAGVSQTPSNKVTEKGKYVELRCDPISGHTALYWYRQSLGQGPEFLIYFQGTGAADDSGLPNDRFFAVRPEGSVSTLKIQRTERGDSAVYLCASSLGTALNTGELFFGEGSRLTVL.

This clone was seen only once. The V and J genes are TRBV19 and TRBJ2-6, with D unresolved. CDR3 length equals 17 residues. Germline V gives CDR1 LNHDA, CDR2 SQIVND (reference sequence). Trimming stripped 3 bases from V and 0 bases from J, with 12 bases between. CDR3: CASSISRLDSGANVLTF. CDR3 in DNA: TGTGCCAGTAGTATCTCTAGATTGGACTCTGGGGCCAACGTCCTGACTTTC.

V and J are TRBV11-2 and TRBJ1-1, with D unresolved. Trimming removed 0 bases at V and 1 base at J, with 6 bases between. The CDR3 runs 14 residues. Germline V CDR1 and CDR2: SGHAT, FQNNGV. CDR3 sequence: CASSLEVRNTEAFF. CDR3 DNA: TGTGCCAGCAGCTTAGAGGTGAGGAACACTGAAGCTTTCTTT.

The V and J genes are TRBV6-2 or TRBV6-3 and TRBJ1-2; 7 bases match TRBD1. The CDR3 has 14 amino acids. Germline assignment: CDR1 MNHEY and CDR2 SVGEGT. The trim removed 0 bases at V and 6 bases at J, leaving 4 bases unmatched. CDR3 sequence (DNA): TGTGCCAGCAGTTACTCCGGCAGGGGGGATGGCTACACCTTC. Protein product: CASSYSGRGDGYTF.